Detailed here is one TCR beta chain. The antigen is not known. The sample originates from a study of T-cell reconstitution after alpha-beta-depleted transplantation in children. Study-wide findings and caveats: Counts and diversity of T cells one year after transplant came mostly from newly produced T cells.

Preparing the TCRbeta library involved the use of unique molecular identifiers. TCRdb reprocessed the PCR reads with MiXCR, giving one entry per CDR3 protein. The repertoire has 600,000 to 700,000 distinct CDR3 sequences, less than 15% of them found once; the top ten carry around 0.79%. The germline V gene encodes CDR1 MRHNA and CDR2 SNTAGT. The CDR3 is made up of 10 amino acids. V dropped 4 bases and J dropped 10 bases, with 5 bases sitting between them. This material consisted of PBMCs, taken before TCRalphabeta/CD19-depleted stem cell transplant. The chain uses TRBV6-4 and TRBJ2-1; D not certain. The clonotype was recovered from a girl aged 2-10 years with congenital amegakaryocytic thrombocytopenia, due to receive a stem cell transplant. DNA of the CDR3: TGTGCCAGCAGTGTAGTGGAGCAGTTCTTC. Its protein product is CASSVVEQFF.